This entry lists 21 T cell receptor beta chains sequenced from one sample in a study of blood T cell repertoires in COVID-19. Assay used: immunoSEQ multiplex PCR; TCRdb lists only in-frame clones, some missing. The sample includes 270,000 or so clones, approximately 91% of them seen just once. Sequencing input: PBMCs or T cells enriched from blood (not recorded which). These receptors were taken from a woman between 35 and 50 years old with acute COVID-19.

The chain couples TRBV6-2 or TRBV6-3 to TRBJ2-1, with 9 bases matching TRBD2. CDR1 MNHEY and CDR2 SVGEGT come from the germline V gene. V lost 7 bases, J lost 4 bases, and 11 bases stayed unmatched. This CDR3 comprises 16 residues. CDR3 nucleotides: TGTGCCAGCACCCCGGGTGGCGGGAGGGGGTACAATGAGCAGTTCTTC. Translated, it gives CASTPGGGRGYNEQFF.

The rearrangement uses TRBV6-5 and TRBJ1-1; D is possibly TRBD1 (5 bases). The CDR3 consists of 15 residues. Germline CDR1 and CDR2: MNHEY and SVGAGI. With 7 bases removed from V and 4 bases from J, the gap between germline ends came to 19 bases. DNA for the CDR3: TGTGCCAGCATCCAACTGGGGGGAAGTAGCACTGAAGCTTTCTTT. It codes for CASIQLGGSSTEAFF.

The rearrangement joins TRBV9 to TRBJ2-7; 9 bases fit TRBD2. This CDR3 has 15 amino acids. The trim removed 3 bases at V and 4 bases at J, leaving 8 bases unmatched. CDR1 SGDLS and CDR2 YYNGEE come from the germline V gene. This CDR3 is CASSETGLAPYEQYF. The CDR3, as DNA: TGTGCCAGCAGCGAAACAGGACTAGCGCCGTACGAGCAGTACTTC. The variable domain in full, completed from reference TRBV9 and TRBJ2-7, reads DSGVTQTPKHLITATGQRVTLRCSPRSGDLSVYWYQQSLDQGLQFLIQYYNGEERAKGNILERFSAQQFPDLHSELNLSSLELGDSALYFCASSETGLAPYEQYFGPGTRLTVT.

This chain uses TRBV29-1 with TRBJ1-4; D not certain. Looked up from germline, CDR1 is SQVTM and CDR2 is ANQGSEA. CDR3 length equals 14 residues. With 6 bases removed from V and 7 bases from J, the gap between germline ends came to 18 bases. Here the CDR3 reads CSVDPSGVGEKLFF. CDR3 coding DNA: TGCAGCGTCGACCCCTCAGGTGTGGGTGAAAAACTGTTTTTT. Variable domain in full (rest from reference TRBV29-1 and TRBJ1-4): SAVISQKPSRDICQRGTSLTIQCQVDSQVTMMFWYRQQPGQSLTLIATANQGSEATYESGFVIDKFPISRPNLTFSTLTVSNMSPEDSSIYLCSVDPSGVGEKLFFGSGTQLSVL.

The V gene is TRBV7-2, the J gene TRBJ1-3; tentatively, D is TRBD1 (6 bases). V dropped 3 bases and J dropped 4 bases, with 10 bases sitting between them. This CDR3 region has 14 residues. The germline gives CDR1 SGHTA, CDR2 FQGNSA. CDR3 nucleotides: TGTGCCAGCAGCTTTCCGGGACAAGGAAACACCATATATTTT. Translating it yields CASSFPGQGNTIYF. Full variable domain (rest looked up from reference TRBV7-2 and TRBJ1-3): GAGVSQSPSNKVTEKGKDVELRCDPISGHTALYWYRQSLGQGLEFLIYFQGNSAPDKSGLPSDRFSAERTGGSVSTLTIQRTQQEDSAVYLCASSFPGQGNTIYFGEGSWLTVV.

A remark on this clone: This specimen includes other DNA sequences encoding the same CDR3. The chain combines TRBV7-8 with TRBJ1-6; TRBD1 matches 8 bases. J gave up 4 bases and V 5 bases, and 7 bases lay outside the gene matches. CDR3 length equals 16 residues. Germline CDR1 is SGHVS and CDR2 is FQNEAQ. The CDR3 here is CASSPRGQDYNSPLHF. CDR3 sequence (DNA): TGTGCCAGCAGCCCAAGGGGACAGGATTATAATTCACCCCTCCACTTT.

This rearrangement joins TRBV5-5 to TRBJ2-3; 7 bases align to TRBD1. V was clipped by 0 bases and J by 5 bases; unmatched bases: 6. The length of the CDR3 is 15 residues. CDR1 is SGHKS, CDR2 YYEKEE, per germline (reference sequence). In DNA, the CDR3 is TGTGCCAGCAGCTTGGCCAAGGGGGCGTTAGATACGCAGTATTTT. It encodes CASSLAKGALDTQYF.

The chain is built from TRBV2 and TRBJ2-7; D remains ambiguous. The CDR3 runs 13 residues. The V and J ends lost 2 bases and 1 base respectively, with 6 bases between them. In germline, CDR1 is SNHLY, CDR2 FYNNEI. For the CDR3, the DNA is TGTGCCAGCAGTGAATATGTTTCCTACGAGCAGTACTTC. Encoded protein: CASSEYVSYEQYF.

The chain links TRBV5-6 to TRBJ1-1; no clear D. Trimming took off 4 bases at V and 1 base at J, with 14 bases between the two ends. Germline loops: CDR1 SGHDT, CDR2 YYEEEE. The CDR3 sequence is 15 residues long. The CDR3 coding sequence is TGTGCCAGCAGCCGTTCCCGGGTCGGGAACACTGAAGCTTTCTTT. Its protein is CASSRSRVGNTEAFF.

This chain connects TRBV10-1 to TRBJ1-2; TRBD1 agrees at 8 bases. The V and J ends lost 7 bases and 10 bases, in that order; junction bases with no gene match: 11. This CDR3 spans 13 amino acids. Germline V lookup: CDR1 WNHNN, CDR2 SYGVQD (reference sequence). CDR3 DNA: TGCGCCAGCACCTACAGGGGGATACGGTCCTACACCTTC. It is translated as CASTYRGIRSYTF.

The chain recombines TRBV15 with TRBJ1-1; TRBD1 is a possible D gene (6 bases). V was shortened by 3 bases and J by 2 bases, with 13 bases between the two germline ends. CDR1 and CDR2 (germline): LNHNV, YYDKDF (reference sequence). The CDR3 length is 15 residues. CDR3 coding DNA: TGTGCCACCAGCAGGGAAACAGGGATAAACACTGAAGCTTTCTTT. Its translation: CATSRETGINTEAFF.

The gene calls are TRBV6-5 and TRBJ2-1; D gene uncertain. V lost 2 bases and J 7 bases, leaving 15 bases between the germline ends. CDR1 and CDR2 (germline): MNHEY, SVGAGI. The CDR3 has 15 amino acids. The CDR3 is CASSYRSAGENEQFF. The CDR3 DNA is TGTGCCAGCAGTTACAGATCCGCTGGAGAAAATGAGCAGTTCTTC.

The J gene is TRBJ1-6, the V gene TRBV9; 9 positions agree with TRBD1. The germline gives CDR1 SGDLS, CDR2 YYNGEE. CDR3 length equals 15 residues. Trimming cost V 4 bases and J 16 bases; bases outside gene matches: 15. CDR3 sequence: CASSPNGQGSTKLHF. The CDR3 DNA is TGTGCCAGCAGCCCAAACGGACAGGGGTCTACTAAACTCCACTTT.

The rearrangement joins TRBV2 to TRBJ1-5, with TRBD1 matching over 7 bases. The CDR3 totals 17 residues. Trimming cost V 6 bases and J 0 bases; bases outside gene matches: 11. The V gene's germline CDR1 is SNHLY and CDR2 FYNNEI. CDR3 sequence reads: CASSPDRSRISNQPQHF. CDR3 sequence (DNA): TGTGCCAGCAGCCCGGACAGGTCTCGGATTAGCAATCAGCCCCAGCATTTT.

This chain joins TRBV4-2 and TRBJ2-1; 12 bases agree with TRBD2. Germline V lookup: CDR1 LGHNA, CDR2 YNFKEQ. The CDR3 runs to 15 residues. Losses at the gene ends were 6 bases for V and 5 bases for J; bases not matched to a gene: 5. The CDR3 DNA follows: TGTGCCAGCAGGTCCGGGACTAGCGGGCACAATGAGCAGTTCTTC. Translating gives CASRSGTSGHNEQFF.

The chain combines TRBV11-1 with TRBJ2-3; 7 nucleotides align to TRBD2. The V gene end was trimmed by 2 bases and the J gene end by 1 base; junction bases not matched to a gene: 6. The germline V gene encodes CDR1 SGHAT and CDR2 FQDESV (reference sequence). CDR3 length equals 16 residues. CDR3 loop: CASSLHAGVGTDTQYF. CDR3 nucleotides: TGTGCCAGCAGCTTACATGCGGGAGTGGGCACAGATACGCAGTATTTT. Variable domain in full (rest from reference TRBV11-1 and TRBJ2-3): EAEVAQSPRYKITEKSQAVAFWCDPISGHATLYWYRQILGQGPELLVQFQDESVVDDSQLPKDRFSAERLKGVDSTLKIQPAELGDSAMYLCASSLHAGVGTDTQYFGPGTRLTVL.

The chain links TRBV19 to TRBJ2-5; the D gene is possibly TRBD2 (6 bases). CDR3 length: 13 residues. V was cut by 9 bases and J by 4 bases, with 15 bases left in between. Germline CDR1 is LNHDA and CDR2 is SQIVND (reference sequence). As DNA, the CDR3 is TGTGCCAGCCGGGGGTTCGCGACAGAGACCCAGTACTTC. It codes for CASRGFATETQYF.

This sequence joins TRBV7-6 and TRBJ2-5; 7 positions agree with TRBD1. Germline V gives CDR1 SGHVS, CDR2 FNYEAQ. V trimming: 5 bases; J trimming: 4 bases; junction bases outside the gene matches: 10. This CDR3 region has 15 residues. CDR3 sequence: CASSGPTGPLETQYF. In DNA form, the CDR3 reads TGTGCCAGCAGCGGACCGACAGGGCCCCTAGAGACCCAGTACTTC.

The chain uses TRBV29-1 and TRBJ2-1, with no clear D. V gave up 6 bases and J gave up 4 bases, with 7 bases separating them. The germline V gene has CDR1 SQVTM and CDR2 ANQGSEA. The CDR3 totals 11 residues. The CDR3 spells CSVQAYNEQFF. As DNA, the CDR3 is TGCAGCGTCCAGGCGTACAATGAGCAGTTCTTC.

The V and J genes are TRBV5-1 and TRBJ2-2; 11 bases are a match to TRBD2. Germline CDR1 is SGHRS and CDR2 is YFSETQ. The trim removed 1 base at V and 6 bases at J, leaving 2 bases unmatched. The CDR3 is 15 residues long. The CDR3 region has the DNA TGCGCCAGCAGCTTGTCGACTAGCGGGGCCGGGGAGCTGTTTTTT. Its translation is CASSLSTSGAGELFF.

The chain employs TRBV2 and TRBJ2-3, with D tentatively TRBD2 (5 bases). Germline-derived CDR1 and CDR2 are SNHLY and FYNNEI. The V end was cut by 5 bases, the J end by 1 base, with 19 bases between. The CDR3 has 17 amino acids. The chain's CDR3 is CASSISRRGAGTDTQYF. CDR3 coding DNA: TGTGCCAGCAGTATCAGCCGGCGAGGAGCGGGCACAGATACGCAGTATTTT.